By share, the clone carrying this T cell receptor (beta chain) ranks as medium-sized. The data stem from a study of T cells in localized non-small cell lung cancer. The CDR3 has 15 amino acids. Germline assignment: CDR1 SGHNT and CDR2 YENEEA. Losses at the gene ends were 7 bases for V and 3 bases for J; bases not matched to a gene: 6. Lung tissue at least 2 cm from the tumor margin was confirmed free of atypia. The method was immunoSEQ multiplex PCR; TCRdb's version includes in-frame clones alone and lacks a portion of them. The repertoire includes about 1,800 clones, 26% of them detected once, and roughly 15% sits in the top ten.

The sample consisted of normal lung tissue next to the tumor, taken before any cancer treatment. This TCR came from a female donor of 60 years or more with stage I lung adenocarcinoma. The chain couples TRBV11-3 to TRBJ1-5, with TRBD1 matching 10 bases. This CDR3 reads CASTPGQGFNQPQHF. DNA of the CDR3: TGTGCCAGCACCCCGGGACAGGGGTTCAATCAGCCCCAGCATTTT.